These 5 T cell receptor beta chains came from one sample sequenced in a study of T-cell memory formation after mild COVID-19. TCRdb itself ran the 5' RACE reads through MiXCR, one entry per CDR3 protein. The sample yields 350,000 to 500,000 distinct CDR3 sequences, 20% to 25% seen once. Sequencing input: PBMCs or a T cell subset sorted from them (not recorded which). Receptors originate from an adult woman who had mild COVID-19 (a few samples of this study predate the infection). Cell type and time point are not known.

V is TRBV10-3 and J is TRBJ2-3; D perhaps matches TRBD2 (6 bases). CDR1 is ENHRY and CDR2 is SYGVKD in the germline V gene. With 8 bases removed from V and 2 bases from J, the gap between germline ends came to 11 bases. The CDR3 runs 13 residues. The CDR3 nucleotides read TGTGCCATCCGCAGGGAGGCCACAGATACGCAGTATTTT. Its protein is CAIRREATDTQYF.

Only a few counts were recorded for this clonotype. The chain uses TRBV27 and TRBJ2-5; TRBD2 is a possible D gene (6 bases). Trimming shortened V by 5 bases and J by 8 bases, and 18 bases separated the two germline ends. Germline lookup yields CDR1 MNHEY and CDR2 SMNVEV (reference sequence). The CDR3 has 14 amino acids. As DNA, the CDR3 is TGTGCCAGCAGTACCGTACTGGGGCGGGGCACCCAGTACTTC. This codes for CASSTVLGRGTQYF.

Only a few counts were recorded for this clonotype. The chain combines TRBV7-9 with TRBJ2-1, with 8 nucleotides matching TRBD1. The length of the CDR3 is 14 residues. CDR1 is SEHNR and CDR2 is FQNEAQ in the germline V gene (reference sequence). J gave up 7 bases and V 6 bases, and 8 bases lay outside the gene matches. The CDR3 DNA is TGTGCCAGCAGGGCGACAGGGGCTCGGAATGAGCAGTTCTTC. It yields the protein CASRATGARNEQFF.

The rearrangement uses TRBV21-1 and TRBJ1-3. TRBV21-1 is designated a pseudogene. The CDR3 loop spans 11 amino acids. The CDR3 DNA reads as TGTGCCAGCAGCAACGTAAACACCATATATTTT. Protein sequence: CASSNVNTIYF.

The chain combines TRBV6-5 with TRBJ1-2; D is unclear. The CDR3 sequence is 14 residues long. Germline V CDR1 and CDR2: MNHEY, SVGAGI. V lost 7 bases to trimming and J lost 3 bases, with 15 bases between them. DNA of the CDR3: TGTGCCAGCACCAAGGGATTTGGGGACTATGGCTACACCTTC. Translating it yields CASTKGFGDYGYTF.